This T cell receptor beta chain was observed in a study of blood T cell repertoires in COVID-19. Study-level background: The United States, Italy and Spain supplied acute and convalescent COVID-19 samples. PBMCs, B-cell-depleted T cells, or T cells provided the cDNA or gDNA that made up the material.

In the authors' workflow: Estimation of nucleated cell counts was performed using reference gene primer amplification. The data were produced by immunoSEQ multiplex PCR, yet TCRdb's version contains in-frame clones alone and is incomplete. V and J calls and clone size are those listed in that table; D and trimming were worked out from the DNA. The sample has about 480,000 clones; about 91% are singletons. Germline CDR1 and CDR2: MNHEY and SVGEGT. After removal of 2 bases from V and 14 bases from J, the junction contained 5 bases not matched to a gene. CDR3 length: 12 residues. Enrolment of Seattle patients took place during active infection, and they were followed longitudinally.

Sequenced: peripheral blood. This clonotype was sampled from a woman between 50 and 59 years old with COVID-19, enrolled during active disease. V gene TRBV6-2 or TRBV6-3 combines with J gene TRBJ2-1, with 8 bases fitting TRBD1. CDR3 sequence reads: CASSYVQGAEFF. The CDR3 DNA reads as TGTGCCAGCAGTTACGTTCAGGGGGCAGAGTTCTTC.